Shown below are 24 T cell receptor beta chains from a single sample sequenced in a study of cytomegalovirus exposure and HLA in healthy donors. Using immunoSEQ multiplex PCR, the repertoire was profiled, and TCRdb retains in-frame clones only, with some absent. The sample holds under 200,000 clones, around 84% seen once. Input material: PBMCs. The receptors originated from a man between 18 and 29 years old in good health and CMV-seropositive.

The genes are TRBV7-3 and TRBJ2-3; 12 bases line up with TRBD2. This CDR3 contains 17 residues. V was pared by 2 bases and J by 4 bases, with 7 bases of the junction left unmatched. Per the germline V gene, CDR1 is SGHTA and CDR2 is FQGTGA. This CDR3 is CASSLGGLAGGADTQYF. The CDR3 DNA reads as TGTGCCAGCAGCTTAGGGGGGCTAGCGGGAGGGGCAGATACGCAGTATTTT.

The gene calls are TRBV9 and TRBJ2-1; D may be TRBD2 (6 bases). V lost 3 bases to trimming and J lost 7 bases, with 17 bases between them. The CDR3 sequence is 15 residues long. Looked up from germline, CDR1 is SGDLS and CDR2 is YYNGEE. In nucleotides, the CDR3 is TGTGCCAGCAGCGCCTCCCGCGGGGATGGGAATGAGCAGTTCTTC. This translates into CASSASRGDGNEQFF. Full variable domain (rest looked up from reference TRBV9 and TRBJ2-1): DSGVTQTPKHLITATGQRVTLRCSPRSGDLSVYWYQQSLDQGLQFLIQYYNGEERAKGNILERFSAQQFPDLHSELNLSSLELGDSALYFCASSASRGDGNEQFFGPGTRLTVL.

This chain links TRBV7-7 with TRBJ2-5; 8 nucleotides agree with TRBD2. There are 13 residues in the CDR3. CDR1 and CDR2 (germline): SSHAT, FNYEAQ (reference sequence). V trimming: 4 bases; J trimming: 8 bases; junction bases outside the gene matches: 6. In DNA, the CDR3 is TGTGCCAGCAGCTCGGACAGCGGGGGAACCCAGTACTTC. It translates to CASSSDSGGTQYF. Variable domain in full (rest from reference TRBV7-7 and TRBJ2-5): GAGVSQSPRYKVTKRGQDVTLRCDPISSHATLYWYQQALGQGPEFLTYFNYEAQPDKSGLPSDRFSAERPEGSISTLTIQRTEQRDSAMYRCASSSDSGGTQYFGPGTRLLVL.

This clone has just a few counts. The same CDR3 can be traced to other DNA sequences in this sample. This chain connects TRBV7-6 to TRBJ2-7, with 9 bases lining up with TRBD1. CDR3 length: 15 amino acids. The trim removed 4 bases at V and 1 base at J, leaving 5 bases unmatched. Per the germline V gene, CDR1 is SGHVS and CDR2 is FNYEAQ. CDR3 loop: CASSSGQGGSYEQYF. The CDR3 DNA follows: TGTGCCAGCAGCTCGGGACAGGGAGGGTCCTACGAGCAGTACTTC.

The V and J genes are TRBV13 and TRBJ2-7; 8 nucleotides match TRBD1. The CDR3 is made up of 13 amino acids. V shed 5 bases and J 2 bases; nucleotides not matched to a gene: 2. Germline V gene data show CDR1 as PRHDT and CDR2 as FYEKMQ (reference sequence). CDR3 sequence: CASSRGQAYEQYF. The CDR3 region has the DNA TGTGCCAGCAGCCGGGGACAGGCCTACGAGCAGTACTTC.

In this sample, this clone turned up a few times. This chain links TRBV27 with TRBJ2-5, with TRBD1 identical over 10 bases. The germline gives CDR1 MNHEY, CDR2 SMNVEV (reference sequence). The CDR3 runs 16 residues. V was pared by 0 bases and J by 1 base, with 2 bases of the junction left unmatched. The chain's CDR3 is CASSLSGQGLQETQYF. The CDR3 DNA is TGTGCCAGCAGTTTATCGGGACAGGGGCTCCAAGAGACCCAGTACTTC.

V is TRBV4-3 and J is TRBJ2-7, with D possibly being TRBD2 (5 bases). Germline-derived CDR1 and CDR2 are LGHNA and YSLEER. The CDR3 contains 14 residues. Trimming took 4 bases from V and 0 from J, leaving 10 bases between them. The CDR3 region is CASSRERFSYEQYF. The CDR3 DNA reads TGCGCCAGCAGCCGAGAGCGGTTCTCCTACGAGCAGTACTTC.

The rearrangement joins TRBV6-1 to TRBJ1-5; no definite D call. The germline V gene has CDR1 MNHNS and CDR2 SASEGT. The CDR3 runs 12 residues. V lost 3 bases and J 3 bases, leaving 3 bases between the germline ends. The CDR3 bases are TGTGCCAGCAGTGATTACAATCAGCCCCAGCATTTT. As protein: CASSDYNQPQHF.

The chain is built from TRBV6-1 and TRBJ1-2; TRBD1 is a possible D gene (6 bases). CDR3 length: 14 residues. Trimming removed 2 bases at V and 8 bases at J, with 15 bases between. Germline lookup yields CDR1 MNHNS and CDR2 SASEGT. DNA of the CDR3: TGTGCCAGCAGTGAAATCGGGCAGGGGAAGGGCTACACCTTC. Its protein product is CASSEIGQGKGYTF.

J is TRBJ2-7 and V is TRBV7-3; 11 bases map to TRBD2. The CDR3 is 16 residues long. The V gene's germline CDR1 is SGHTA and CDR2 FQGTGA. The ends lost 6 bases at V and 5 bases at J; junction bases unmatched: 12. The CDR3 DNA sequence: TGTGCCAGCAGTCCCGATCGACTAGCGGGGAGGGACGAGCAGTACTTC. It translates to CASSPDRLAGRDEQYF.

The chain joins TRBV19 to TRBJ2-1; 10 bases are shared with TRBD1. This CDR3 has 14 amino acids. Germline CDR1 reads LNHDA; CDR2 reads SQIVND (reference sequence). With 7 bases clipped from V and 8 bases from J, the junction kept 8 bases outside the gene matches. The CDR3 DNA is TGTGCCAGTACTTTGGGACAGGGGCGGGATGAGCAGTTCTTC. Its translation: CASTLGQGRDEQFF.

The chain couples TRBV9 to TRBJ2-3; 8 positions match TRBD2. V lost 2 bases and J lost 3; bases outside the gene matches: 5. The CDR3 extends over 15 amino acids. CDR1 and CDR2 (germline): SGDLS, YYNGEE. The CDR3 coding sequence is TGTGCCAGCAGCGTCAAGCCTAGCGGGACAGATACGCAGTATTTT. As protein: CASSVKPSGTDTQYF.

This clone was recorded a few times. V is TRBV13 and J is TRBJ1-1, with a tentative D call TRBD1 (6 bases). The CDR3 runs to 12 residues. The ends were cut back, 5 bases at V and 8 bases at J, with 12 bases in the middle. Germline loops: CDR1 PRHDT, CDR2 FYEKMQ (reference sequence). The DNA of the CDR3 is TGTGCCAGCAGCCCGCGAAGGGGGGAAGCTTTCTTT. As protein: CASSPRRGEAFF.

The chain recombines TRBV5-6 with TRBJ2-3, with 8 positions matching TRBD1. The germline V gene encodes CDR1 SGHDT and CDR2 YYEEEE. The CDR3 is made up of 15 amino acids. After removal of 4 bases from V and 2 bases from J, the junction contained 6 bases not matched to a gene. The DNA of the CDR3 is TGTGCCAGCAGCCAGAGGGACAGGTACACAGATACGCAGTATTTT. It encodes CASSQRDRYTDTQYF. Combining the CDR3 with reference TRBV5-6 and TRBJ2-3 gives the whole variable domain DAGVTQSPTHLIKTRGQQVTLRCSPKSGHDTVSWYQQALGQGPQFIFQYYEEEERQRGNFPDRFSGHQFPNYSSELNVNALLLGDSALYLCASSQRDRYTDTQYFGPGTRLTVL.

The CDR3, as DNA: TGTGCCAGCAGCGGGGGGTACAGGGGGACCTACGAGCAGTACTTC. Protein product: CASSGGYRGTYEQYF. V is TRBV11-2 and J is TRBJ2-7; 8 nucleotides line up with TRBD1. Trimming at V came to 5 bases and at J to 2 bases, leaving 8 bases not matched to a gene. This CDR3 is built from 15 residues. Looked up from germline, CDR1 is SGHAT and CDR2 is FQNNGV.

The chain couples TRBV27 to TRBJ2-2; no definite D call. In germline, CDR1 is MNHEY, CDR2 SMNVEV (reference sequence). Trimming left V 7 bases short and J 1 base short, with 10 bases between. CDR3 length: 14 residues. The CDR3 spells CASTSRLNTGELFF. The DNA of the CDR3 is TGTGCCAGCACCTCCAGGTTGAACACCGGGGAGCTGTTTTTT.

This chain joins TRBV30 and TRBJ2-3, with TRBD1 identical over 8 bases. CDR3 length equals 15 residues. Losses at the gene ends were 4 bases for V and 4 bases for J; bases not matched to a gene: 10. Germline lookup yields CDR1 GTSNPN and CDR2 SVGIG (reference sequence). The CDR3: CAWTAGRGRADTQYF. The CDR3 bases are TGTGCCTGGACCGCAGGCAGGGGGCGGGCAGATACGCAGTATTTT.

J is TRBJ2-3 and V is TRBV19; D not resolved. This CDR3 is built from 13 residues. V shed 1 base and J shed 5 bases, with 7 bases lying between them. Germline CDR1 is LNHDA and CDR2 is SQIVND (reference sequence). The CDR3 reads CASSIVIRDTQYF. The CDR3 bases are TGTGCCAGTAGTATAGTTATCAGAGATACGCAGTATTTT.

CDR3 nucleotides: TGTGCCAGCAGCAAAAAGGACTACTACGAGCAGTACTTC. Protein sequence: CASSKKDYYEQYF. V usage is TRBV7-9 and J usage is TRBJ2-7; perhaps TRBD2 as D (6 bases). The CDR3 runs 13 residues. Trimming removed 5 bases at V and 3 bases at J, with 11 bases between. Germline CDR1 and CDR2: SEHNR and FQNEAQ (reference sequence).

The CDR3 DNA follows: TGTGCCAGCAGTTGGACAGGGGTGGGGGAGACCCAGTACTTC. Translated, it gives CASSWTGVGETQYF. V usage is TRBV6-5 and J usage is TRBJ2-5, with 9 bases matching TRBD1. The CDR3 sequence is 14 residues long. The junction had 5 bases not matched to a gene; V was cut back by 4 bases and J by 5 bases. Germline CDR1 MNHEY, CDR2 SVGAGI.

This chain uses TRBV19 with TRBJ2-2; 14 nucleotides align to TRBD2. With V trimmed by 9 bases and J by 7 bases, 7 bases remained unmatched. CDR3 size: 15 residues. CDR1 and CDR2 from the germline V gene are LNHDA and SQIVND (reference sequence). Written as DNA, the CDR3 is TGTGCCAGCAGGGGACTAGCGGGAGTACTCGGGGAGCTGTTTTTT. Amino acid sequence: CASRGLAGVLGELFF.

The chain employs TRBV19 and TRBJ1-5; TRBD1 might be the D (5 bases). V lost 5 bases to trimming and J lost 3 bases, with 14 bases between them. This CDR3 has 15 amino acids. Germline V CDR1 and CDR2: LNHDA, SQIVND (reference sequence). CDR3 protein: CASSLRMGPNQPQHF. In DNA form, the CDR3 reads TGTGCCAGTAGTCTGCGAATGGGGCCCAATCAGCCCCAGCATTTT.

The V gene is TRBV28, the J gene TRBJ2-2, with unresolved D. This CDR3 comprises 12 residues. Trimming removed 7 bases at V and 5 bases at J, with 8 bases between. Germline CDR1 is MDHEN and CDR2 is SYDVKM. The DNA of the CDR3 is TGTGCCAGCACAGCGCGTACCGGGGAGCTGTTTTTT. Translating it yields CASTARTGELFF.

The gene calls are TRBV28 and TRBJ1-5; 7 nucleotides line up with TRBD1. The CDR3 consists of 15 residues. CDR1 and CDR2 (germline): MDHEN, SYDVKM. V lost 5 bases, J lost 9 bases, and 13 bases stayed unmatched. CDR3 nucleotides: TGTGCCAGCAGTCCGCCGACAGGGTCCTATCTGCCCCAGCATTTT. This codes for CASSPPTGSYLPQHF.